The entry below gives a single T cell receptor (beta chain) sequence along with its context. This clone's antigen is unknown. No per-base quality is available; no much larger clone lies one base away. The data derive from a study of CD8 T cells in Susac syndrome (dated by TCRdb to between 2017 and 2020). For the study in its entirety: Among the Susac syndrome patients who were sequenced, clinically active disease was present in six and clinical remission was observed in fewer than 10. At blood withdrawal, Susac syndrome patients were therapy-naive, treated with corticosteroids (with IVIg additionally given to some), or treated with IVIg alone. The study used repertoire sequencing to test whether antigen drove CD8+ T cell activation and differentiation in Susac syndrome.

RNA was extracted using the RNeasy kit, and roughly 0.5 to 1 microgram was reverse transcribed with random hexamers. TCR beta CDR3 regions were amplified with the immunoSEQ multiplex PCR assay covering 54 Vbeta and 13 Jbeta segments. Bias from PCR amplification was corrected by using a synthetic template baseline for primer optimization and for computational correction. Turning to the authors' computational methods: Reads were annotated to V, D and J genes per IMGT and analyzed with immunoSEQ Analyzer, keeping only productive sequences. To calculate clonality, Shannon entropy was normalized by log2 of the number of productive unique sequences and then subtracted from one. For each patient and control, public and private clones were evaluated among the 100 most prevalent clones. Clones were defined as Susac-specific when absent from the healthy and MS cohorts, from over 950 published viral clones and from other ImmuneACCESS disease sequences. TCRdb trimmed the raw reads at Q25, called clones with MiXCR and kept productive beta chains. Here each entry gathers all rows of one CDR3 protein and keeps the most common genes and DNA. The V and J calls and clone size are TCRdb's, not the authors'. The sample table lists 80,000 or so distinct CDR3 sequences, approximately 94% of them with a count of one. Roughly 0.5% of the sample is taken by the ten largest.

The CDR3 sequence holds 14 residues, the cysteine and phenylalanine included. The CDR3 DNA has 42 bases and is translated from base 1. Reading the germline V gene (reference sequence) gives CDR1 DFQATT and CDR2 SNEGSKA. The V end gives up 6 bases and the J end 6 bases, leaving 13 bases in the junction not matched to a gene. The full study reports these points: In patients with Susac syndrome, the CD4+ T cell repertoire showed no detectable clonal expansion. The study acknowledged that relatively few individuals were included in the TCR sequencing and HLA analysis.

Peripheral blood CD8+ and CD4+ T cells from healthy donors, Susac syndrome patients and multiple sclerosis patients were profiled using high-throughput TCR beta sequencing. The Susac syndrome patients fulfilled recently defined diagnostic criteria for definite or probable disease. Bulk CD8+ and CD4+ T cells were purified by magnetic negative isolation, while CD8+ TEMRA cells were enriched using FACS. Blood was collected in EDTA tubes and processed within 24 hours, with PBMCs isolated through density gradient centrifugation. PBMCs destined for TCR sequencing were cryopreserved in liquid nitrogen and later thawed in a 37 °C water bath. The sorted or isolated CD4+, CD8+ and CD8+ TEMRA cells reached a purity of at least 90%.

In this chain, TRBV20-1 is recombined with TRBJ2-7; TRBD2 aligns with 8 central bases. Source material: CD4+ T cells from PBMCs. The receptor's source is a human donor with Susac syndrome. The DNA sequence follows: TGCAGTGCCCTACGTCGGGAGGGAAATCCCGAGCAGTACTTC. The translation is CSALRREGNPEQYF.